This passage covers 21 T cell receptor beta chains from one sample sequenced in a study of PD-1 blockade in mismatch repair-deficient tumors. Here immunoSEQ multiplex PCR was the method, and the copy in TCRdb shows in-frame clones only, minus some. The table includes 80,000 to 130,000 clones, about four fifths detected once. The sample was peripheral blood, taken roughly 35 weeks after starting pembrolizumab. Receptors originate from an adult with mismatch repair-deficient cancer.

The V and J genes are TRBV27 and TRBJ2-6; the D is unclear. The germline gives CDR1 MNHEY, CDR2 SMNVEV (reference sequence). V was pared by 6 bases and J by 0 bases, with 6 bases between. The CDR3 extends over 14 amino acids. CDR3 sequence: CASRDSSGANVLTF. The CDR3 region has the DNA TGTGCCAGCAGGGATAGCTCTGGGGCCAACGTCCTGACTTTC.

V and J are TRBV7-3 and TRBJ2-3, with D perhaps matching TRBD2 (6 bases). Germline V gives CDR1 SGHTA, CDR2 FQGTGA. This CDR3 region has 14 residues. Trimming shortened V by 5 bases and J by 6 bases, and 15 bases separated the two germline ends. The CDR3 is CASSLRDLRDTQYF. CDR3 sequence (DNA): TGTGCCAGCAGCCTCCGGGACTTACGGGATACGCAGTATTTT.

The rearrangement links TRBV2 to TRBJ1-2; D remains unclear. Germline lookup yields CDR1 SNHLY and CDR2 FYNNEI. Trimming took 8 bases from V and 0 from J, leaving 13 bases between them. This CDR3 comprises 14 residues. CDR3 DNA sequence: TGTGCCAGCTATATTGTACTTGCTAACTATGGCTACACCTTC. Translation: CASYIVLANYGYTF.

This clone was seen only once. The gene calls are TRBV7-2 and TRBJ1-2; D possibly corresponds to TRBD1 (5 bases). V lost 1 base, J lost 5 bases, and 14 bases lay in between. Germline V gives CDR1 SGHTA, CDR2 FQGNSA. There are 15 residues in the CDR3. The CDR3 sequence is CASSLDLGAGYGYTF. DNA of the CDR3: TGTGCCAGCAGCTTAGATTTAGGGGCAGGGTATGGCTACACCTTC.

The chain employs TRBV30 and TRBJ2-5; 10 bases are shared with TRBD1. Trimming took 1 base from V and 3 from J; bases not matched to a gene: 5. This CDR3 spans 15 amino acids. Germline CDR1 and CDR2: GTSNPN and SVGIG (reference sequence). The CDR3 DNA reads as TGTGCCTGGAGTGGGTCCGGGACAGGGGAAGAGACCCAGTACTTC. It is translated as CAWSGSGTGEETQYF.

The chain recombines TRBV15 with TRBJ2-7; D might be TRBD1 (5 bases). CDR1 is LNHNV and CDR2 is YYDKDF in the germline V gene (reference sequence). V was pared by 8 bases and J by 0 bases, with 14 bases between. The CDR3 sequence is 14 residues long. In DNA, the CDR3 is TGTGCCACCTCTGCTGGGGCTGGCTCCTACGAGCAGTACTTC. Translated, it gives CATSAGAGSYEQYF.

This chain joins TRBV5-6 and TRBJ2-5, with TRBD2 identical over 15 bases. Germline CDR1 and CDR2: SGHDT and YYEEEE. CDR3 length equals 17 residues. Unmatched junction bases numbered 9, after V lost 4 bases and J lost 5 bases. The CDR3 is CASSLPGLAGGGETQYF. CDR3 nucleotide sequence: TGTGCCAGCAGCCTCCCAGGACTAGCGGGAGGGGGGGAGACCCAGTACTTC.

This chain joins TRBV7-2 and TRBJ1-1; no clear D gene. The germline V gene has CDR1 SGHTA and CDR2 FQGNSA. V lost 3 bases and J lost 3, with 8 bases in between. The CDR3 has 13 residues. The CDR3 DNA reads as TGTGCCAGCAGCTTCTATAGGGACACTGAAGCTTTCTTT. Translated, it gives CASSFYRDTEAFF. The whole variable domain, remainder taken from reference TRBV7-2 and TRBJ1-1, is GAGVSQSPSNKVTEKGKDVELRCDPISGHTALYWYRQSLGQGLEFLIYFQGNSAPDKSGLPSDRFSAERTGGSVSTLTIQRTQQEDSAVYLCASSFYRDTEAFFGQGTRLTVV.

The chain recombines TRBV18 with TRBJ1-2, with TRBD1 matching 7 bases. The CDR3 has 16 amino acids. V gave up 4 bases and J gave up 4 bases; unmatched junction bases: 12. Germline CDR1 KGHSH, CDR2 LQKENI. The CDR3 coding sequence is TGTGCCAGCTCACGGGACCCGGGACAGATGATCTATGGCTACACCTTC. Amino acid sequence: CASSRDPGQMIYGYTF.

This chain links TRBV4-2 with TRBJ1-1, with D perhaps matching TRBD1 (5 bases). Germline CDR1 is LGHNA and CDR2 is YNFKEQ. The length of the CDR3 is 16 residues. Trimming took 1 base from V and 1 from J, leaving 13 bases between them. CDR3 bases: TGTGCCAGCAGCCAAGTCGGGACCGGGGGGAACACTGAAGCTTTCTTT. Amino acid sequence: CASSQVGTGGNTEAFF.

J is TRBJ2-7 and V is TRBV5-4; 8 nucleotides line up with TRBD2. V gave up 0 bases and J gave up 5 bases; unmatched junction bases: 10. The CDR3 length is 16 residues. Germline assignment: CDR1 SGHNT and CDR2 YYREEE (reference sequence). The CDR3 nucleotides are TGTGCCAGCAGCTTGGCGGGGGGGATGGGCCTCCACGAGCAGTACTTC. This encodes CASSLAGGMGLHEQYF.

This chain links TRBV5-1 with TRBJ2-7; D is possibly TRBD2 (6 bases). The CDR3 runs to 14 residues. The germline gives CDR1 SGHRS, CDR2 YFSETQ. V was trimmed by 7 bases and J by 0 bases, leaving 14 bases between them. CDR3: CASSRDLSSYEQYF. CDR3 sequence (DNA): TGCGCCAGCTCCCGGGACTTGAGCTCCTACGAGCAGTACTTC. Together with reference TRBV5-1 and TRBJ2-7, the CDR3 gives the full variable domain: KAGVTQTPRYLIKTRGQQVTLSCSPISGHRSVSWYQQTPGQGLQFLFEYFSETQRNKGNFPGRFSGRQFSNSRSEMNVSTLELGDSALYLCASSRDLSSYEQYFGPGTRLTVT.

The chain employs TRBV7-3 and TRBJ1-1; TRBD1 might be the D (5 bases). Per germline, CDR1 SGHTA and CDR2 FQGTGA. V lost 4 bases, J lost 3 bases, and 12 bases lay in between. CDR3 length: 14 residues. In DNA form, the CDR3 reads TGTGCCAGCAGCTGGGAGGGGCGGTACACTGAAGCTTTCTTT. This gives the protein CASSWEGRYTEAFF.

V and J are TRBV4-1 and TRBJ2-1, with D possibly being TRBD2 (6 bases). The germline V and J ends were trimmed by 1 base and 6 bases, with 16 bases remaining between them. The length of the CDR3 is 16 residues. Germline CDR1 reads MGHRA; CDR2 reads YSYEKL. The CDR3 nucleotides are TGCGCCAGCAGCCAAGTTGCAGGGACGGAGGGCAATGAGCAGTTCTTC. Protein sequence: CASSQVAGTEGNEQFF.

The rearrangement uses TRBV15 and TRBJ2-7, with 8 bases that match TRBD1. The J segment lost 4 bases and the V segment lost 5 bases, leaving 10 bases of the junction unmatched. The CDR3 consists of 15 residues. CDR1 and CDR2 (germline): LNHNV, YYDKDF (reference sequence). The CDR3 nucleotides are TGTGCCACCAGCTCATATCGGACAGGGACATACGAGCAGTACTTC. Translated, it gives CATSSYRTGTYEQYF.

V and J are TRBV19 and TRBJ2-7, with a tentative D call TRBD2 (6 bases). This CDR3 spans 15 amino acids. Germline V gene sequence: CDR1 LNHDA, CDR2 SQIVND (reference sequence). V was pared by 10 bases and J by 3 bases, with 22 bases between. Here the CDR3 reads CATTQSPGAIYEQYF. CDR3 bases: TGTGCCACTACCCAATCACCGGGAGCGATCTACGAGCAGTACTTC. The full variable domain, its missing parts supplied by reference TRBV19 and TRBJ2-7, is DGGITQSPKYLFRKEGQNVTLSCEQNLNHDAMYWYRQDPGQGLRLIYYSQIVNDFQKGDIAEGYSVSREKKESFPLTVTSAQKNPTAFYLCATTQSPGAIYEQYFGPGTRLTVT.

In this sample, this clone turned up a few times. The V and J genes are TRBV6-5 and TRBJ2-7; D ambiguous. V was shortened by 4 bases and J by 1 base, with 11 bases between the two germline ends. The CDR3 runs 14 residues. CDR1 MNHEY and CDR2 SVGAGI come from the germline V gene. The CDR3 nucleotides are TGTGCCAGCAGTTCCCACTCCTCGTCCTACGAGCAGTACTTC. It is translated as CASSSHSSSYEQYF.

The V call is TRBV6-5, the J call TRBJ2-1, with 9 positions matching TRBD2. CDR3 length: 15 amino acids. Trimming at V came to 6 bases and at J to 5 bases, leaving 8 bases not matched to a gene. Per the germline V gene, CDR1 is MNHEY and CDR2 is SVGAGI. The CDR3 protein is CASRRGTSYNNEQFF. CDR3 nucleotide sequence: TGTGCCAGCAGACGTGGGACTAGCTATAACAATGAGCAGTTCTTC.

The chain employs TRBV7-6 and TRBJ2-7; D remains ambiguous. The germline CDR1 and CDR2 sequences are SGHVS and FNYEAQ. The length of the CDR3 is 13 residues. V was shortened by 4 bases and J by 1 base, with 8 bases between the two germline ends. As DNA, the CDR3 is TGTGCCAGCAGCTCCGTGGTGTCCTACGAGCAGTACTTC. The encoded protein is CASSSVVSYEQYF.

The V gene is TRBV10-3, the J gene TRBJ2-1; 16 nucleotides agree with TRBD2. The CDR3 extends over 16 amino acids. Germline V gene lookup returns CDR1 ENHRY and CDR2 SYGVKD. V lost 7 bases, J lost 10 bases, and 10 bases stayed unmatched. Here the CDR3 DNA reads TGTGCCATCAACCAAGGGACTAGCGGGAGGGCTGGAGAGCAGTTCTTC. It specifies CAINQGTSGRAGEQFF.

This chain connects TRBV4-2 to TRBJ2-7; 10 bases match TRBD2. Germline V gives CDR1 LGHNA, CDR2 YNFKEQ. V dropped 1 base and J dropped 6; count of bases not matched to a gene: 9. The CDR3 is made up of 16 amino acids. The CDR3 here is CASSQAQASGSFEQYF. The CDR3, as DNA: TGTGCCAGCAGCCAAGCCCAGGCTAGCGGGAGTTTCGAGCAGTACTTC.